This TCR beta chain was recorded in a study of cytomegalovirus exposure and HLA in healthy donors. V shed 1 base and J 1 base; nucleotides not matched to a gene: 9. Germline V lookup: CDR1 LGHNA, CDR2 YNFKEQ. The CDR3 totals 18 residues. Primers: 60 Vbeta forward and 13 Jbeta reverse. The repertoire was sequenced with immunoSEQ multiplex PCR; TCRdb's copy has only in-frame clones and lacks some. The sample lists about 150,000 clones, about four fifths occurring once. This sequence joins TRBV4-2 and TRBJ2-2; 7 bases fit TRBD2. This clonotype was sampled from a young man in good health and CMV-seronegative. Sample: PBMCs. CDR3 sequence (DNA): TGTGCCAGCAGCCAAGTACCACTACTAGCGTTGAACACCGGGGAGCTGTTTTTT. Its translation is CASSQVPLLALNTGELFF.